Following are 18 T cell receptor beta chains from one sample sequenced in a study of CD8+CD57+ T cells in acquired aplastic anemia. The use of genomic DNA as template underpinned the TCR beta VDJ and CDR3 profiling. In TCRdb, the reads were re-called with MiXCR into one record per CDR3 protein. Seen here are 270,000 or so distinct CDR3 sequences, approximately 86% observed once, and the top ten hold 35% to 50%. Sequencing involved patients with CD8+CD57+ cell expansion previously shown by flow cytometry. Sequenced sample: sorted CD4+, CD8+, or CD8+CD57+ T cells (not recorded which) from PBMCs. These receptors were collected from a human donor with aplastic anemia.

The chain joins TRBV24-1 to TRBJ2-7; D not resolved. V lost 7 bases and J lost 2, with 14 bases in between. The germline CDR1 and CDR2 sequences are KGHDR and SFDVKD. CDR3 length equals 14 residues. This chain's CDR3 is CATSGRWAAYEQYF. The CDR3 region has the DNA TGTGCCACCAGCGGCCGGTGGGCAGCCTACGAGCAGTACTTC.

J is TRBJ2-1 and V is TRBV9; a possible D gene is TRBD1 (5 bases). With 0 bases removed from V and 11 bases from J, the gap between germline ends came to 21 bases. This CDR3 is 16 amino acids long. Germline V gene data show CDR1 as SGDLS and CDR2 as YYNGEE. The DNA of the CDR3 is TGTGCCAGCAGCGTAGAAGGGGTTTCGGCGCAGCCCCAGCAGTTCTTC. The encoded protein is CASSVEGVSAQPQQFF. Combining the CDR3 with reference TRBV9 and TRBJ2-1 gives the whole variable domain DSGVTQTPKHLITATGQRVTLRCSPRSGDLSVYWYQQSLDQGLQFLIQYYNGEERAKGNILERFSAQQFPDLHSELNLSSLELGDSALYFCASSVEGVSAQPQQFFGPGTRLTVL.

On this clonotype: The junction does not match germline at one end; this may be a read error. The chain combines TRBV7-3 with TRBJ2-7; possibly TRBD1 for D (6 bases). From germline, CDR1 is SGHTA and CDR2 FQGTGA. The CDR3 spans 14 residues. In DNA, the CDR3 is TGTGCCAGCAGCGCCCGGGACACTGGAAACACCCTATATTTC. Amino acid sequence: CASSARDTGNTLYF. The variable domain in full, completed from reference TRBV7-3 and TRBJ2-7, reads GAGVSQTPSNKVTEKGKYVELRCDPISGHTALYWYRQSLGQGPEFLIYFQGTGAADDSGLPNDRFFAVRPEGSVSTLKIQRTERGDSAVYLCASSARDTGNTLYFGPGTRLTVT.

The chain is built from TRBV24-1 and TRBJ1-2, with TRBD1 matching 7 bases. The germline V gene has CDR1 KGHDR and CDR2 SFDVKD. The CDR3 sequence is 13 residues long. The V and J ends lost 3 bases and 6 bases, in that order; junction bases with no gene match: 3. The CDR3 protein is CATSDGQDNGYTF. For the CDR3, the DNA is TGTGCCACCAGTGATGGACAGGATAATGGCTACACCTTC.

Comment on this clonotype: One end of the junction is discordant with germline, which a read error may explain. This chain connects TRBV7-9 to TRBJ1-6; D gene ambiguous. CDR1 is SEHNR, CDR2 FQNEAQ, per germline (reference sequence). This CDR3 region has 14 residues. The CDR3: CASSLSSYDSPHHF. As DNA, the CDR3 is TGTGCCAGCAGCTTGAGTTCCTATGATTCGCCCCACCACTTT.

This sequence joins TRBV7-8 and TRBJ2-7, with D unresolved. Germline CDR1 and CDR2: SGHVS and FQNEAQ. This CDR3 has 18 amino acids. The V gene lost 2 bases and the J gene lost 4 bases, with 24 bases spanning the gap. This chain's CDR3 is CASSLPPGAAALYYEQYV. The DNA of the CDR3 is TGTGCCAGCAGCTTACCTCCAGGCGCCGCAGCGCTGTATTACGAGCAGTACGTC.

The V gene is TRBV25-1, the J gene TRBJ2-3; 10 positions agree with TRBD2. Germline CDR1 is MGHDK and CDR2 is SYGVNS. The CDR3 loop spans 18 amino acids. With V trimmed by 6 bases and J by 6 bases, 18 bases remained unmatched. The CDR3 coding sequence is TGTGCCAGCAGCTTATTACCCTACCTAGCGGGGGAAAAGGATACGCAGTATTTT. It yields the protein CASSLLPYLAGEKDTQYF.

The rearrangement links TRBV24-1 to TRBJ2-3; 11 bases fit TRBD2. TRBJ2-7 matches the DNA end more closely, so the J call is doubtful. This CDR3 is built from 14 residues. Germline V gene data show CDR1 as KGHDR and CDR2 as SFDVKD. The CDR3, as DNA: TGTGCCACCGGGACTAGCGGAAGTAGGGATAAGCAGTACTTC. It yields the protein CATGTSGSRDKQYF.

This clonotype came up once. The genes are TRBV2 and TRBJ2-3, with TRBD2 as a possible D gene (6 bases). Germline V gene sequence: CDR1 SNHLY, CDR2 FYNNEI. The CDR3 is made up of 14 amino acids. V was trimmed by 8 bases and J by 8 bases, leaving 20 bases between them. The CDR3 loop reads CASGVGGGPTTQYF. CDR3 nucleotide sequence: TGTGCCAGCGGGGTCGGGGGAGGTCCTACTACGCAGTATTTT.

This chain joins TRBV7-3 and TRBJ1-5; a possible D gene is TRBD1 (5 bases). CDR1 and CDR2 (germline): SGHTA, FQGTGA. The CDR3 spans 15 residues. V lost 6 bases and J lost 11, with 23 bases in between. The CDR3 DNA sequence: TGTGCCAGCAGTTCTGGCGGGACTTGGGGAGAGACCCAGCATTTT. Its protein is CASSSGGTWGETQHF. Drawing the rest from reference TRBV7-3 and TRBJ1-5, the complete variable domain is GAGVSQTPSNKVTEKGKYVELRCDPISGHTALYWYRQSLGQGPEFLIYFQGTGAADDSGLPNDRFFAVRPEGSVSTLKIQRTERGDSAVYLCASSSGGTWGETQHFGDGTRLSIL.

A remark on this clonotype: Likely a read error: the CDR3 ends without its conserved phenylalanine or tryptophan. The V call is TRBV2, the J call TRBJ2-4; D is perhaps TRBD2 (6 bases). TRBJ2-1 matches the DNA end more closely, so the J call is doubtful. The CDR3 length is 13 residues. The germline gives CDR1 SNHLY, CDR2 FYNNEI. The CDR3 sequence: CASSDAGIHQQFV. Here the CDR3 DNA reads TGTGCCAGCAGTGATGCGGGGATCCATCAGCAGTTCGTC.

The CDR3 DNA reads TGTGCCAGCAAGCCGGCGGGCTACGAGCAGTACGTC. Encoded protein: CASKPAGYEQYV. The gene calls are TRBV6-1 and TRBJ2-7; D is perhaps TRBD2 (5 bases). The CDR3 covers 12 residues. Trimming removed 7 bases at V and 3 bases at J, with 10 bases between. Germline V lookup: CDR1 MNHNS, CDR2 SASEGT.

The chain combines TRBV11-3 with TRBJ2-7; 7 nucleotides agree with TRBD1. This CDR3 contains 18 residues. CDR1 and CDR2 from the germline V gene are SGHNT and YENEEA. V lost 3 bases and J lost 1; bases outside the gene matches: 15. CDR3 sequence reads: CASSFDFEGTALSYEQYV. For the CDR3, the DNA is TGTGCCAGCAGCTTTGATTTCGAGGGGACAGCCCTTTCCTACGAGCAGTACGTC.

The V and J genes are TRBV7-8 and TRBJ1-1; D gene ambiguous. The CDR3 sequence is 15 residues long. V lost 0 bases, J lost 13 bases, and 21 bases lay in between. Germline V gene data show CDR1 as SGHVS and CDR2 as FQNEAQ. The CDR3 is CASSLARGGDTQDFF. In nucleotides, the CDR3 is TGTGCCAGCAGCTTAGCGCGAGGAGGCGACACTCAGGATTTCTTT.

This clonotype was counted a single time. The chain links TRBV7-9 to TRBJ2-1, with 7 bases matching TRBD2. The CDR3 is 18 amino acids. With 3 bases clipped from V and 7 bases from J, the junction kept 18 bases outside the gene matches. Per germline, CDR1 SEHNR and CDR2 FQNEAQ (reference sequence). CDR3 sequence reads: CASSFQRSGDSGENEQFF. The CDR3 DNA is TGTGCCAGCAGCTTTCAAAGAAGCGGGGACTCCGGTGAGAATGAGCAGTTCTTC.

This sequence joins TRBV11-3 and TRBJ1-1; D is uncertain. The CDR3 is made up of 14 amino acids. V gave up 0 bases and J gave up 3 bases, with 8 bases separating them. CDR1 is SGHNT, CDR2 YENEEA, per germline. CDR3 nucleotide sequence: TGTGCCAGCAGCTTAGATCCCGCAGACACTGAAGCTTTCTTT. Translating gives CASSLDPADTEAFF.

The V gene is TRBV5-5, the J gene TRBJ1-2, with TRBD1 as a possible D gene (5 bases). The V end was cut by 2 bases, the J end by 7 bases, with 12 bases between. The CDR3 covers 13 residues. CDR1 and CDR2 from the germline V gene are SGHKS and YYEKEE (reference sequence). CDR3 protein: CASSFQRTGGYTF. The CDR3 DNA is TGTGCCAGCAGCTTTCAAAGAACAGGTGGCTACACCTTC.

This chain uses TRBV7-9 with TRBJ2-5; 9 nucleotides line up with TRBD1. The V gene end was trimmed by 5 bases and the J gene end by 4 bases; junction bases not matched to a gene: 8. CDR1 and CDR2 from the germline V gene are SEHNR and FQNEAQ (reference sequence). CDR3 length: 15 residues. CDR3 bases: TGTGCCAGCAGCCAAGGGGACAGGGCGAGAGAGACCCAGTACTTC. This gives the protein CASSQGDRARETQYF.